The rows below give T cell receptor beta chains drawn from one sample of a study of blood T cell repertoires in COVID-19. Sequencing was performed with immunoSEQ multiplex PCR; in TCRdb, only in-frame clones are kept and a portion is missing. The sample lists about 91,000 clones; around 72% were seen once. The sequenced sample consisted of peripheral blood. Receptors originate from a man between 65 and 79 years old with acute or convalescent COVID-19. CDR3s include the opening cysteine and the closing phenylalanine or tryptophan. The D gene is left open where the match is weak. Part of the rows lack a size; the others show once, few, many or a class for expanded clones.

V gene	clone size	J gene	D gene	CDR3 DNA	CDR3 protein
TRBV7-9	NA	TRBJ1-6	NA	TGTGCCAGCAGCTTACGCACAGACCATTCACCCCTCCACTTT	CASSLRTDHSPLHF
TRBV18	NA	TRBJ2-5	TRBD1	TGTGCCAGCTCACTTCTGGACAGGGGAGGACAAGAGACCCAGTACTTC	CASSLLDRGGQETQYF
TRBV7-6	NA	TRBJ2-2	TRBD2	TGTGCCAGCAGCTCGAGGACTAGCGGGGCGAACACCGGGGAGCTGTTTTTT	CASSSRTSGANTGELFF
TRBV21-1	NA	TRBJ2-3	NA	TGTGCCAGTGGGCATCTGGGGGGAGCTAGCACAGATACGCAGTATTTT	CASGHLGGASTDTQYF
TRBV21-1	few	TRBJ2-5	NA	TGTGCCAGCAGCAGGTGGACAGGGGACGTCCAAGAGACCCAGTACTTC	CASSRWTGDVQETQYF
TRBV28	NA	TRBJ1-5	NA	TGTGCCAGCAGTTTATGGTTCAGGGAAGGGGATCAGCCCCAGCATTTT	CASSLWFREGDQPQHF
TRBV4-3	NA	TRBJ2-3	TRBD1	TGCGCCAGCAGCCAAGAGGGACAGGGGTGGGTCACAGATACGCAGTATTTT	CASSQEGQGWVTDTQYF
TRBV28	NA	TRBJ2-7	TRBD1	TGTGCCAGCAGTTTGCGGACAGGGGGCCGGTACGAGCAGTACTTC	CASSLRTGGRYEQYF
TRBV7-6	once	TRBJ1-2	TRBD1	TGTGCCAGCAGCTTAGCCTACGGGACAGGGATTGATGGCTACACCTTC	CASSLAYGTGIDGYTF
TRBV13	NA	TRBJ2-3	TRBD2	TGTGCCAGCAGCTTCGAGCGGGAGAGCACAGATACGCAGTATTTT	CASSFERESTDTQYF
TRBV9	NA	TRBJ2-1	TRBD2	TGTGCCAGCAGAGAGCTAGCGGGAATGAATGAGCAGTTCTTC	CASRELAGMNEQFF
TRBV6-5	NA	TRBJ1-4	NA	TGTGCCAGCAGTTACTCAGGGGCCATAAAGGAAAAACTGTTTTTT	CASSYSGAIKEKLFF
TRBV6-6	NA	TRBJ1-1	NA	TGTGCCAGCAGTTACGGGGAGAGTAGCCCCGAAGCTTTCTTT	CASSYGESSPEAFF
TRBV11-2	NA	TRBJ2-3	TRBD2	TGTGCCAGCAGATTAGGGACTAGCGGGAGGTTAGATACGCAGTATTTT	CASRLGTSGRLDTQYF
TRBV2	many	TRBJ2-1	NA	TGTGCCAGCAGTGACGCGGCCAATGAGCAGTTCTTC	CASSDAANEQFF
TRBV27	NA	TRBJ1-2	NA	TGTGCCAGCAGTCAAGCCTTAAACTATGGCTACACCTTC	CASSQALNYGYTF
TRBV29-1	few	TRBJ2-7	NA	TGCAGCGTTGGACAGGCCCCGGCGTTGTACTTC	CSVGQAPALYF
TRBV7-7	NA	TRBJ2-5	NA	TGTGCTAGCAGCTTAGATCGCCGGGAGACCCAGTACTTC	CASSLDRRETQYF
TRBV19	few	TRBJ2-7	NA	TGTGCCAGCGGGGAACCGACGGTCGAGCAGTACTTC	CASGEPTVEQYF
TRBV7-2	NA	TRBJ1-1	NA	TGTGCCAGCAGCCTCAAACCCTGGCAGGGTAACACTGAAGCTTTCTTT	CASSLKPWQGNTEAFF
TRBV7-9	NA	TRBJ1-1	NA	TGTGCCAGCAGCTTAGTAACCGGGAACACTGAAGCTTTCTTT	CASSLVTGNTEAFF
TRBV15	NA	TRBJ2-1	TRBD2	TGTGCCACCAGCCCGAGGGACGGGAGGGGTCGGGACAATGAGCAGTTCTTC	CATSPRDGRGRDNEQFF
TRBV7-2	NA	TRBJ2-7	NA	TGTGCCAGCAGCTTAGCGAAGAGGGAGTCCTCCTACGAGCAGTACTTC	CASSLAKRESSYEQYF
TRBV27	NA	TRBJ2-5	TRBD1	TGTGCCAGCAGCCAGCAGGGGGCTGAAGAGACCCAGTACTTC	CASSQQGAEETQYF
TRBV11-1	NA	TRBJ1-5	NA	TGTGCCAGCAGCCAGGGTTCTAGCAATCAGCCCCAGCATTTT	CASSQGSSNQPQHF
TRBV11-3	few	TRBJ2-2	NA	TGTGCCAGCAGCTTAGTCGGGACTCCAGGCACCACCGGGGAGCTGTTTTTT	CASSLVGTPGTTGELFF
TRBV2	medium-sized	TRBJ2-3	TRBD2	TGTGCCAGCAGTGCCCGACTAGCGGTCACAGATACGCAGTATTTT	CASSARLAVTDTQYF
TRBV9	NA	TRBJ2-1	TRBD2	TGTGCCAGCAGCGTAGGGGGAGGGTACAATGAGCAGTTCTTC	CASSVGGGYNEQFF
TRBV28	NA	TRBJ2-5	TRBD2	TGTGCCAGCAGGCCCGCCGCGGCTAGCGGGGTACTATCTAAAGAGACCCAGTACTTC	CASRPAAASGVLSKETQYF
TRBV28	once	TRBJ1-2	TRBD1	TGTGCCAGCAGTTTATTGGGACAGGGGTACAATCGAGGCTACACCTTC	CASSLLGQGYNRGYTF
TRBV3-1/TRBV3-2	NA	TRBJ1-4	NA	TGTGCCAGCAGCCCCAGACCCGGGACAAGTAATGAAAAACTGTTTTTT	CASSPRPGTSNEKLFF
TRBV11-3	NA	TRBJ2-1	TRBD2	TGTGCCAGCAGCTTCACTAGCGGGAGGGCCTATGAGCAGTTCTTC	CASSFTSGRAYEQFF
TRBV27	NA	TRBJ2-5	TRBD1	TGTGCCAGCAGTTTGACAGGGAAGGAGACCCAGTACTTC	CASSLTGKETQYF
TRBV25-1	NA	TRBJ1-2	NA	TGTGCCAGCAGTGGCCAGGGTGTACCCTATGGCTACACCTTC	CASSGQGVPYGYTF
TRBV15	NA	TRBJ2-7	NA	TGTGCCACCAGTAGCGGAGCGTATTCCTACGAGCAGTACTTC	CATSSGAYSYEQYF
TRBV18	NA	TRBJ1-6	TRBD1	TGTGCCAGCTCACCCGGGACAGGGGACCGGAATTCACCCCTCCACTTT	CASSPGTGDRNSPLHF
TRBV18	few	TRBJ2-7	NA	TGTGCCAGCTCACCACCGGGGCAGGTCCGGACCCTCGAGCAGTACTTC	CASSPPGQVRTLEQYF
TRBV15	NA	TRBJ2-7	NA	TGTGCCACCAGCAGAGATCCTAGCGCTGCCTACGAGCAGTACTTC	CATSRDPSAAYEQYF
TRBV27	NA	TRBJ1-1	TRBD1	TGTGCCAGCAGTCGCCCTGACAGGGTAGCTGAAGCTTTCTTT	CASSRPDRVAEAFF
TRBV6-1	NA	TRBJ2-3	TRBD1	TGTGCCAGCAGTGCCAGGACAGGGGGAGGCACAGATACGCAGTATTTT	CASSARTGGGTDTQYF
TRBV15	NA	TRBJ1-3	TRBD1	TGTGCCACCAGCAGAGATCGGACAGGCCAACATTTT	CATSRDRTGQHF
TRBV27	NA	TRBJ1-2	TRBD1	TGTGCCAGCAGCCCAAGCGGATGGGGACAGGGAGGTGGCTACACCTTC	CASSPSGWGQGGGYTF
TRBV15	few	TRBJ2-7	TRBD1	TGTGCCACCAGCAGGCGTGGAACCGGGACAGGAATGAGGGAGCAGTACTTC	CATSRRGTGTGMREQYF